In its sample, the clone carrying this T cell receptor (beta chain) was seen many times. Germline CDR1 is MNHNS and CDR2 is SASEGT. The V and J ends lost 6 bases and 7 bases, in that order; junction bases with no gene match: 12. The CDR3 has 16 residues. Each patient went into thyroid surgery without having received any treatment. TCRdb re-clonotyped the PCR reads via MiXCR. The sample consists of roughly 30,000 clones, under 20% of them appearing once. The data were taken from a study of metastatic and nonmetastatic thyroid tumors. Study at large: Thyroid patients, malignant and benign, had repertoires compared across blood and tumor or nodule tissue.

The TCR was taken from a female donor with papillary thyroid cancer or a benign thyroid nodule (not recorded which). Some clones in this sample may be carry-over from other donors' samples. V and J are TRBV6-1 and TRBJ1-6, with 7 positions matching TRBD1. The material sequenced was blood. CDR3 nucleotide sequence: TGTGCCAGCAGCCTGACTGACAGGGTGGTAAATTCACCCCTCCACTTT. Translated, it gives CASSLTDRVVNSPLHF.